This T cell receptor (beta chain) was obtained from a study of T cell responses to AZD1222 COVID-19 vaccine (dated by TCRdb to the early 2020s). At the level of the whole study: Because spike-specific TCR depth and breadth did not differ between the two schedules, AZD1222 recipients who got a second dose at roughly 4 weeks were pooled with those who got a second dose at roughly 12 weeks. Trial participants were enrolled by age into subgroups of 18-55, 56-69 and 70-plus years, and about 150, 27 and 61 TCR-sequenced participants, respectively, were included in these subgroups. A total of about 230 trial participants underwent TCR sequencing, of whom some 210 received two doses of AZD1222 and 26 received two doses of the MenACWY control vaccine.

Notes on this clone: The specificity of this receptor is unknown. Per-nucleotide qualities are absent, and no much larger clonotype sits a single base away.

The CDR1 and CDR2 encoded by the germline V gene are MDHEN and SYDVKM. V ends up 6 bases short and J 2 bases short, with an unmatched junction base count of 5. Its CDR3 holds 14 amino acids, cysteine through phenylalanine. Just CDR3 DNA is preserved here, 42 bases in frame from base 1. The CDR3 regions of human TCRbeta chains were analyzed by immunosequencing. As for how the authors treated the data: TCRs in the repertoires were compared against a reference library of SARS-CoV-2-specific TCRs that had been generated with the MIRA antigen-specificity platform. Breadth meant the fraction of unique TCRs that were SARS-CoV-2-associated, whereas depth meant the fraction of total T cells that were SARS-CoV-2-associated. Each spike-specific TCR was assigned to its reactive spike region and to a CD4 or CD8 class using the MIRA data. Log10-transformed breadth and depth values were compared by one-way ANOVA with Sidak's multiple comparisons tests. TCRdb retrieved this table from immuneACCESS and kept in-frame rearrangements only. Not all clones are present; in checked studies, unresolved V genes account for under half, and no reason is known for the remainder. V and J calls and clone size are as listed in that table; D and trimming were resolved from the DNA. This sample lists approximately 150,000 clones; 94% were detected once. Of the sample, roughly 1.3% is held by the ten largest clones.

Overall study outcomes, separate from this receptor: Vaccine-associated CD4 TCRs spanned the whole spike protein, with dominant responses in regions 160-218 and 743-854. Spike-specific TCR breadth and depth rose significantly after two AZD1222 doses compared with day 0 and with MenACWY recipients. The 56-69-year group was small, and its depth increase did not reach significance, likely because of low power. Because no day 14 peak-response samples were available, the repertoires could be characterized only after the peak T cell response. Epitopes outside the regions mutated in the B.1.351 and B.1.1.7 variants were reportedly recognized by nearly half of the unique spike-specific TCRs. Participants were mostly white British, with more females than males. The authors suggested clonal diversity may have been underestimated. Conclusions about previously exposed vaccinees are limited, since just six or seven AZD1222 recipients were seropositive for SARS-CoV-2 at baseline.

What the time point label conveys for this sample: baseline before first vaccination. Samples from vaccinated people were obtained from the UK trials COV001 and COV002, which included a single-blind randomized controlled phase 2/3 trial of AZD1222 (ChAdOx1 nCoV-19) in healthy adults. For TCRbeta chain sequencing, PBMC samples from trial participants were taken at day 0 and at day 28 after the second dose. The sample consisted of peripheral blood, taken on day 0 of AZD1222 vaccination. Recombination linked TRBV28 to TRBJ2-3; TRBD2 lines up with 7 middle nucleotides. The sequence was obtained from an adult in good health. The DNA is as follows: TGTGCCAGCAGGCCGGGACTACTCACAGATACGCAGTATTTT. Its translation reads: CASRPGLLTDTQYF.